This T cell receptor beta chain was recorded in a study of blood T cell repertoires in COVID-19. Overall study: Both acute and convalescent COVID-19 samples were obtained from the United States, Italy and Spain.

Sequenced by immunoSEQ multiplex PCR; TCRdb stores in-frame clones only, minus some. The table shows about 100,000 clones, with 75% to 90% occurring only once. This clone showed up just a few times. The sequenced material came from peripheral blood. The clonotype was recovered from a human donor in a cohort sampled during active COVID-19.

This chain's CDR3 is CASSPTGRNGNTIYF. The DNA for the CDR3 is TGTGCCAGCAGCCCCACCGGGAGAAACGGAAACACCATATATTTT. The chain uses TRBV3-1 (or the pseudogene TRBV3-2) and TRBJ1-3; D call uncertain. Germline V lookup: CDR1 LGHDT, CDR2 YNNKEL (reference sequence). CDR3 length equals 15 residues. The ends were cut back, 4 bases at V and 4 bases at J, with 14 bases in the middle.